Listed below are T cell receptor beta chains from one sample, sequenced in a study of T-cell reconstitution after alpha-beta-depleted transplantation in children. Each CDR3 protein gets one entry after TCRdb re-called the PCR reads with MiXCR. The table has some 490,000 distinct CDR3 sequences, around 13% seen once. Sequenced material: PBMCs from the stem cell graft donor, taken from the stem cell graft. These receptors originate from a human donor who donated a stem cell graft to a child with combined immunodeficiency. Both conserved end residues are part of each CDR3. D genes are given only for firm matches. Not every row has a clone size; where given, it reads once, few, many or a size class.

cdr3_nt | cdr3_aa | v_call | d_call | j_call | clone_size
TGTGCCAGCAGCCAACTACGACAGAGCCTTAATGAAAAACTGTTTTTT | CASSQLRQSLNEKLFF | TRBV4-2 | - | TRBJ1-4 | -
TGCAGCGTTGGTAGGGGAACTGGGGCCAACGTCCTGACTTTC | CSVGRGTGANVLTF | TRBV29-1 | - | TRBJ2-6 | many
TGTGCCAGCAGCCCGACTAGCATCGAGACCCAGTACTTC | CASSPTSIETQYF | TRBV5-4 | TRBD2 | TRBJ2-5 | many
TGTGCCAGCAGCTTCCCCCCTAGCGGGATTAACAATGAGCAGTTCTTC | CASSFPPSGINNEQFF | TRBV7-2 | TRBD2 | TRBJ2-1 | many
TGCAGTGCGGGGACAGGCAATCAGCCCCAGCATTTT | CSAGTGNQPQHF | TRBV20-1 | TRBD1 | TRBJ1-5 | -
TGCAGTGCTAGAGTCGGGACAGGGAGCTCCTACGAGCAGTACTTC | CSARVGTGSSYEQYF | TRBV20-1 | TRBD1 | TRBJ2-7 | -
TGTGCCAGCAGCCAAGGGCGGGAGCTTTACAATGAGCAGTTCTTC | CASSQGRELYNEQFF | TRBV3-1 | TRBD2 | TRBJ2-1 | -
TGCAGTGCTACAGCCTCAGGGAAATCGGGGCGCAATCAGCCCCAGCATTTT | CSATASGKSGRNQPQHF | TRBV20-1 | - | TRBJ1-5 | many
TGCAGCGTTGAAGCAGGGCGGGTGGCCCAGTACTTC | CSVEAGRVAQYF | TRBV29-1 | - | TRBJ2-5 | few
TGTGCCAGCAGCTCAATCGGACAGCCCTGGGAGACCCAGTACTTC | CASSSIGQPWETQYF | TRBV3-1 | - | TRBJ2-5 | -
TGTGCCTGGAGTGGAGGGTTGAGCACCGGGGAGCTGTTTTTT | CAWSGGLSTGELFF | TRBV30 | - | TRBJ2-2 | -
TGTGCCAGTAGTATTTCGGGTAGGCGAGAGACCCAGTACTTC | CASSISGRRETQYF | TRBV19 | - | TRBJ2-5 | -
TGTGCCAGCAGTACCCGGACAGGGGGCCGATATGGCTACACCTTC | CASSTRTGGRYGYTF | TRBV6-1 | TRBD1 | TRBJ1-2 | many
TGCAGTGCTAGAGATGCAGTGGGCGTGGATACGCAGTATTTT | CSARDAVGVDTQYF | TRBV20-1 | - | TRBJ2-3 | few
TGTGCCAGCAGCTTAGTCAGCGGGAGGATCGGGGAGCTGTTTTTT | CASSLVSGRIGELFF | TRBV7-9 | TRBD2 | TRBJ2-2 | few
TGCAGTGCTAGAGATAGCGGGAGTTTGGATACGCAGTATTTT | CSARDSGSLDTQYF | TRBV20-1 | TRBD2 | TRBJ2-3 | many
TGTGCCAGCACAGAGGATTTAAGCAGAGCAGAGTCCCTCCACTTT | CASTEDLSRAESLHF | TRBV18 | - | TRBJ1-6 | few
TGTGCCAGCAGTCCCTCCGACAGTAATCAGCCCCAGCATTTT | CASSPSDSNQPQHF | TRBV27 | - | TRBJ1-5 | -
TGCAGTGCTTCCCGACTCGGTAGCGGGAGTAGAGAGACCCAGTACTTC | CSASRLGSGSRETQYF | TRBV20-1 | TRBD2 | TRBJ2-5 | -
TGCGCCAGCAGCCCTAGAATGGGTAGCGGGAGTGGTAATGAGCAGTTCTTC | CASSPRMGSGSGNEQFF | TRBV5-1 | TRBD2 | TRBJ2-1 | -
TGTGCCAGCAGTGGTCGAGCCCTCCAAGAGACCCAGTACTTC | CASSGRALQETQYF | TRBV2 | - | TRBJ2-5 | few
TGTGCCAGCTCACCAAGCACAACCGCGCAGTTCTTC | CASSPSTTAQFF | TRBV18 | - | TRBJ2-1 | few
TGTGCCAGCTGGGCCGGTTATAGCAATCAGCCCCAGCATTTT | CASWAGYSNQPQHF | TRBV12-3/TRBV12-4 | - | TRBJ1-5 | many
TGCAGTGTCACTAGCGGGGGGACCCCCTACACAGATACGCAGTATTTT | CSVTSGGTPYTDTQYF | TRBV20-1 | TRBD2 | TRBJ2-3 | few
TGTGCCAGCACCTTCAACCTCGGGACTCCGTACCAAGAGACCCAGTACTTC | CASTFNLGTPYQETQYF | TRBV7-9 | - | TRBJ2-5 | many
TGCAGTGCTAGTAGAGCTTACGAGCAGTACTTC | CSASRAYEQYF | TRBV20-1 | - | TRBJ2-7 | many
TGTGCCAGCAGCTTACAACGGAACAATGAGCAGTTCTTC | CASSLQRNNEQFF | TRBV7-8 | - | TRBJ2-1 | -
TGTGCCAGCAGCTTGCTGGGATCGGCGGGAGGTCGGGACAATGAGCAGTTCTTC | CASSLLGSAGGRDNEQFF | TRBV5-6 | TRBD2 | TRBJ2-1 | few
TGTGCCAGCAGTGCTCATAAAGGCTCCTACGAGCAGTACTTC | CASSAHKGSYEQYF | TRBV12-3/TRBV12-4 | - | TRBJ2-7 | -
TGTGCCTGGGAAATCGGTCCTCAAGAGACCCAGTACTTC | CAWEIGPQETQYF | TRBV30 | - | TRBJ2-5 | -
TGTGCCAGCGGATACTCTGGGGCCAACGTCCTGACTTTC | CASGYSGANVLTF | TRBV12-3/TRBV12-4 | - | TRBJ2-6 | few
TGTGCCACCAGCAGAGATCTTGTTTGGAACGAGCAGTACTTC | CATSRDLVWNEQYF | TRBV15 | - | TRBJ2-7 | few
TGTGCCAGCAGCTTAGGTTCCGCAACTAATGAAAAACTGTTTTTT | CASSLGSATNEKLFF | TRBV7-2 | - | TRBJ1-4 | many
TGTGCCAGCAGTGAAAGGGCAGGCGGGGCCATTGAGGAGTTCTTC | CASSERAGGAIEEFF | TRBV6-1 | - | TRBJ2-1 | -
TGCAGTGCTAGCCCCTGGGGAGGGGTGAACACTGAAGCTTTCTTT | CSASPWGGVNTEAFF | TRBV20-1 | - | TRBJ1-1 | -
TGTGCCATCGGGGTCGATAGCAATCAGCCCCAGCATTTT | CAIGVDSNQPQHF | TRBV10-3 | - | TRBJ1-5 | few
TGTGCCAGCAGCCAAGCGGGGATCGAGCAGTACTTC | CASSQAGIEQYF | TRBV3-1 | - | TRBJ2-7 | many
TGCAGCTTCGACAGGGCCGAATACAATGAGCAGTTCTTC | CSFDRAEYNEQFF | TRBV29-1 | TRBD1 | TRBJ2-1 | many
TGTGCCAGCAGGGTGGGGGGTGGTCTGGGCACAGATACGCAGTATTTT | CASRVGGGLGTDTQYF | TRBV12-3/TRBV12-4 | - | TRBJ2-3 | -
TGCGCCAGCAGTCCTGGGACAGGGCACACCGGGGAGCTGTTTTTT | CASSPGTGHTGELFF | TRBV4-3 | TRBD1 | TRBJ2-2 | many
TGCAGCGTTGCGGCTAGCACCACTCCATCGCAGTATTTT | CSVAASTTPSQYF | TRBV29-1 | - | TRBJ2-3 | -
TGTGCCAGCAGTCCCCCCAGAGCGGTTAGTGGGGATACGCAGTATTTT | CASSPPRAVSGDTQYF | TRBV6-2/TRBV6-3 | - | TRBJ2-3 | many
TGTGCCACCAGTGGGACAGTCCCGAACACCGGGGAGCTGTTTTTT | CATSGTVPNTGELFF | TRBV24-1 | - | TRBJ2-2 | many
TGTGCCAGCAGTTGGGGTGGCAACCCTAGCAATCAGCCCCAGCATTTT | CASSWGGNPSNQPQHF | TRBV6-2/TRBV6-3 | - | TRBJ1-5 | many
TGTGCCAGCAGCCCGGAGAGGGGCGGTAGGACTGAAGCTTTCTTT | CASSPERGGRTEAFF | TRBV7-9 | - | TRBJ1-1 | many
TGTGCTAGTGGTTTGGTACTGGGAGACACCCAGTTCTTC | CASGLVLGDTQFF | TRBV12-5 | - | TRBJ2-1 | -
TGTGCCAGCAGCTTAGGGCTAAGGCTAGCGGGGATACTCCCCTACGAGCAGTACTTC | CASSLGLRLAGILPYEQYF | TRBV7-8 | TRBD2 | TRBJ2-7 | many
TGTGCCAGCAGCTTAAGCGGGACTAGCTACTACAATGAGCAGTTCTTC | CASSLSGTSYYNEQFF | TRBV13 | TRBD2 | TRBJ2-1 | few
TGCAGTATTATCAAGCGGACGCAGTTCTTC | CSIIKRTQFF | TRBV20-1 | - | TRBJ2-1 | many
TGTGCCACAGGGAGTATCAACGAGCAGTACTTC | CATGSINEQYF | TRBV6-6 | - | TRBJ2-7 | many
TGCAGCGTTGGGGGGTCGAGCGCCACGAGCACAGATACGCAGTATTTT | CSVGGSSATSTDTQYF | TRBV29-1 | - | TRBJ2-3 | few
TGCAGTGCCCCAGTTGGTGAGACCCAGTACTTC | CSAPVGETQYF | TRBV20-1 | - | TRBJ2-5 | -
TGTGCCAGCAGTTTAACTCGGAGGTCTGACACCGGGGAGCTGTTTTTT | CASSLTRRSDTGELFF | TRBV12-3/TRBV12-4 | - | TRBJ2-2 | -
TGTGCCGCGCACGAACCGGGCTATGGCTACACCTTC | CAAHEPGYGYTF | TRBV7-3 | - | TRBJ1-2 | -